This T cell receptor (beta chain) was sequenced in a study of T cells in Graves' hyperthyroidism and ophthalmopathy. For the diagnoses, clinical symptoms, serum thyroxine and TRAb, thyroid ultrasound and orbital computed tomography were used. Overall study findings and caveats: Clonotypes that were expanded in thyroid above 0.001 mostly appeared in blood too. The model anticipated ophthalmopathy a median 6.5 months pre-onset.

This clonotype was seen at least ten times. The antigen remains unidentified. There were TCR beta CDR3 regions amplified from RNA transcripts. Using the HTBI primer set, a first-round RT-PCR was run on the TCR CDR3. TCRdb recomputed calls from the multiplex PCR reads with MiXCR, one row per CDR3 protein. The top ten clones hold about 7.8% of a sample with 450,000 to 700,000 distinct CDR3 sequences, about half of them seen once. The source is a woman in her late teens or twenties with Graves' hyperthyroidism. Source material: peripheral blood or thyroid tissue (not recorded which).

CDR3 coding DNA: TGTGCCAGCAGTTCTCCGGGACAGGGACTTGCAGAGACCCAGTACTTC. Protein sequence: CASSSPGQGLAETQYF. The chain employs TRBV12-3 or TRBV12-4 and TRBJ2-5, with TRBD1 matching 9 bases. Trimming removed 4 bases from V and 4 bases from J; junction bases left unmatched: 10. CDR3 length: 16 residues.